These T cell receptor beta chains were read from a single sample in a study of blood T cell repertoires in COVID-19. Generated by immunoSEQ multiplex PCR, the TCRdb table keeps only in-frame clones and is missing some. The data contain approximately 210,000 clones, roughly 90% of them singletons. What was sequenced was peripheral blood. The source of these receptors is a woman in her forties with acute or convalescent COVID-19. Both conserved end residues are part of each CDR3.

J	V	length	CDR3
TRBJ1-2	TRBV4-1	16	CASSPSGTGIFYGYTF
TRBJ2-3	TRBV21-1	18	CASSRDRGGGKGTDTQYF
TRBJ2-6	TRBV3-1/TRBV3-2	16	CASSQVLLSGANVLTF
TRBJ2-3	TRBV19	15	CASSDRIPEADTQYF
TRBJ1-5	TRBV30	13	CASQGAGNQPQHF
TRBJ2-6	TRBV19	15	CASSLDRFGANVLTF
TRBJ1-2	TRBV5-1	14	CASSLEKGHHGYTF
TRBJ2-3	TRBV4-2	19	CASSQEGTSGGGSTDTQYF
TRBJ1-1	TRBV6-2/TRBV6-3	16	CASSSGRRVLDTEAFF
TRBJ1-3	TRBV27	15	CASGTGARSGNTIYF
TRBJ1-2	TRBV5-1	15	CASRPQGGLNYGYTF
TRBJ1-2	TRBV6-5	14	CASSYSQGNYGYTF
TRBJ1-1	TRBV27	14	CASSLGAGATEAFF
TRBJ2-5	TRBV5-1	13	CASSLGVEETQYF
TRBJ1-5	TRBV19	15	CASSLTGYSNQPQHF
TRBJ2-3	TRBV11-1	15	CASSRYGQTTDTQYF
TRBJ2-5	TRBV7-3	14	CASSLNGGIETQYF
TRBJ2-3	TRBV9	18	CASSVSPTGRVYSDTQYF
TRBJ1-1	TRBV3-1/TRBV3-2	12	CASSLGTGLSFF
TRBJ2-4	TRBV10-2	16	CASSEFSTGGKNIQYF
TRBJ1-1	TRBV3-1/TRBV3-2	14	CASRYSRGNTEAFF
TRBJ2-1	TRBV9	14	CASSVEGAGDEQFF
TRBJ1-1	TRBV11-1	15	CASSLGTGVGTEAFF
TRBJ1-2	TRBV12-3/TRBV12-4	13	CASTRGQLRGYTF
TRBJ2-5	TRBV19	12	CASSLSPETQYF
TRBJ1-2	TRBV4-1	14	CASSSRTAYYGYTF
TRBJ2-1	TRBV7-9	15	CASSLAGGGADEQFF
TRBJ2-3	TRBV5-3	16	CARSLRLAGGPDTQYF
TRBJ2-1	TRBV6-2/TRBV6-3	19	CASSYGIDWGVSSYNEQFF
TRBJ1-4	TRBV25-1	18	CASSERLGPTATNEKLFF
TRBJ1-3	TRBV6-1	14	CASSERGPGNTIYF
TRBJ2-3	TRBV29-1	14	CSVEYGGVTDTQYF
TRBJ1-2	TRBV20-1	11	CSAQDRGQETF
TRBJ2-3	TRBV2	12	CAKGGSTDTQYF
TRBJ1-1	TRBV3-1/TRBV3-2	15	CASSERTGMNTEAFF